These 15 T cell receptor beta chains came from one sample sequenced in a study of blood T cell repertoires in COVID-19. Measured with immunoSEQ multiplex PCR; TCRdb has only the in-frame clones, and not every one. The sample has more than 300,000 clones; roughly nine tenths are singletons. Sequenced material: peripheral blood. These receptors originate from a woman in her 30s with COVID-19, enrolled during active disease.

The V and J genes are TRBV6-2 or TRBV6-3 and TRBJ2-7; D is ambiguous. The CDR3 totals 16 residues. Trimming removed 0 bases from V and 3 bases from J, with 15 bases in between. Germline CDR1 MNHEY, CDR2 SVGEGT. The CDR3: CASSYSPDSGFYEQYF. For the CDR3, the DNA is TGTGCCAGCAGTTACTCGCCAGACTCCGGGTTCTACGAGCAGTACTTC.

This clone was seen a single time. V is TRBV6-2 or TRBV6-3 and J is TRBJ2-1; D perhaps matches TRBD1 (6 bases). CDR1 and CDR2 (germline): MNHEY, SVGEGT. V lost 2 bases and J 6 bases, leaving 11 bases between the germline ends. The CDR3 sequence is 14 residues long. The DNA for the CDR3 is TGTGCCAGCAGTTACAGAACAGGGATCAATGAGCAGTTCTTC. It codes for CASSYRTGINEQFF.

The chain is built from TRBV15 and TRBJ1-4; 8 bases fit TRBD1. Germline CDR1 reads LNHNV; CDR2 reads YYDKDF (reference sequence). Trimming at V came to 4 bases and at J to 8 bases, leaving 6 bases not matched to a gene. The length of the CDR3 is 14 residues. The CDR3 spells CATSTRTGREKLFF. In DNA, the CDR3 is TGTGCCACCAGCACACGGACAGGGCGGGAAAAACTGTTTTTT. The full variable domain, with the rest looked up from reference TRBV15 and TRBJ1-4, is DAMVIQNPRYQVTQFGKPVTLSCSQTLNHNVMYWYQQKSSQAPKLLFHYYDKDFNNEADTPDNFQSRRPNTSFCFLDIRSPGLGDTAMYLCATSTRTGREKLFFGSGTQLSVL.

This sequence joins TRBV3-1 (or the pseudogene TRBV3-2) and TRBJ1-2; TRBD1 matches 8 bases. Germline loops: CDR1 LGHDT, CDR2 YNNKEL (reference sequence). CDR3 length: 14 amino acids. Trimming removed 4 bases from V and 3 bases from J; junction bases left unmatched: 4. The CDR3 DNA is TGTGCCAGCAGCCGGGGACAGGCTTACTATGGCTACACCTTC. It translates to CASSRGQAYYGYTF.

V usage is TRBV19 and J usage is TRBJ2-5, with 10 bases aligning to TRBD1. This CDR3 comprises 16 residues. The V gene's germline CDR1 is LNHDA and CDR2 SQIVND (reference sequence). V lost 4 bases and J lost 2; bases outside the gene matches: 7. The CDR3 sequence: CASSTTGTGVQETQYF. For the CDR3, the DNA is TGTGCCAGTAGTACGACCGGGACAGGGGTTCAAGAGACCCAGTACTTC.

The V and J genes are TRBV5-8 and TRBJ2-1; TRBD1 might be the D (6 bases). Between the trimmed V and J ends, which lost 2 bases and 8 bases, there was a span of 11 bases. The CDR3 spans 13 residues. CDR1 is SGHTS, CDR2 YDEGEE, per germline. CDR3 nucleotide sequence: TGTGCCAGCAGCTTTCAGGGGACGCATGAGCAGTTCTTC. The encoded protein is CASSFQGTHEQFF.

The chain is built from TRBV28 and TRBJ1-2; D is undetermined. The CDR3 extends over 12 amino acids. Germline CDR1 reads MDHEN; CDR2 reads SYDVKM. V was shortened by 6 bases and J by 8 bases, with 13 bases between the two germline ends. CDR3 residues: CASSESQRGYTF. CDR3 sequence (DNA): TGTGCCAGCAGCGAGTCACAGCGGGGCTACACCTTC.

The chain combines TRBV7-9 with TRBJ1-2; 8 positions agree with TRBD1. Germline CDR1 is SEHNR and CDR2 is FQNEAQ (reference sequence). J lost 6 bases, V lost 3 bases, and 6 bases had no gene match. The CDR3 runs 14 residues. The CDR3 reads CASSFQTGENGYTF. The CDR3 coding sequence is TGTGCCAGCAGCTTCCAGACAGGGGAGAATGGCTACACCTTC.

The chain joins TRBV5-6 to TRBJ1-6; D call uncertain. The CDR3 loop spans 16 amino acids. Germline V gene lookup returns CDR1 SGHDT and CDR2 YYEEEE. V was trimmed by 2 bases and J by 0 bases, leaving 9 bases between them. The CDR3 spells CASSFGPGSYNSPLHF. The CDR3 DNA follows: TGTGCCAGCAGCTTTGGGCCCGGCTCCTATAATTCACCCCTCCACTTT.

This clone was seen a handful of times. This rearrangement joins TRBV2 to TRBJ1-3; 9 bases agree with TRBD1. Germline V CDR1 and CDR2: SNHLY, FYNNEI. The CDR3 covers 17 residues. V gave up 7 bases and J gave up 0 bases; unmatched junction bases: 10. The CDR3 sequence is CASNRDRAFSSGNTIYF. The DNA for the CDR3 is TGTGCCAGCAACCGGGACAGGGCCTTCAGCTCTGGAAACACCATATATTTT. The full variable domain, rest sourced from reference TRBV2 and TRBJ1-3, is EPEVTQTPSHQVTQMGQEVILRCVPISNHLYFYWYRQILGQKVEFLVSFYNNEISEKSEIFDDQFSVERPDGSNFTLKIRSTKLEDSAMYFCASNRDRAFSSGNTIYFGEGSWLTVV.

To note about this clone: At one of its ends the junction is not consistent with the germline gene, which may arise from a read error. The chain combines TRBV7-9 with TRBJ2-1; weak D call: TRBD2 (5 bases). There are 12 residues in the CDR3. Germline values: CDR1 SEHNR, CDR2 FQNEAQ (reference sequence). This chain's CDR3 is CASSPDYPERFF. CDR3 DNA: TGTGCCAGCAGCCCCGACTATCCTGAGCGGTTCTTC.

V usage is TRBV28 and J usage is TRBJ1-5; D gene ambiguous. V lost 2 bases to trimming and J lost 7 bases, with 12 bases between them. The CDR3 sequence is 14 residues long. The germline V gene encodes CDR1 MDHEN and CDR2 SYDVKM. CDR3 in DNA: TGTGCCAGCAGTTTACCGTCGGTAGTCCAGCCCCAGCATTTT. Encoded protein: CASSLPSVVQPQHF. Complete variable domain (other parts from reference TRBV28 and TRBJ1-5): DVKVTQSSRYLVKRTGEKVFLECVQDMDHENMFWYRQDPGLGLRLIYFSYDVKMKEKGDIPEGYSVSREKKERFSLILESASTNQTSMYLCASSLPSVVQPQHFGDGTRLSIL.

This clone was found once. The rearrangement joins TRBV7-9 to TRBJ2-1; 9 nucleotides match TRBD2. The CDR3 loop spans 15 amino acids. The junction had 6 bases not matched to a gene; V was cut back by 6 bases and J by 3 bases. Germline V gene lookup returns CDR1 SEHNR and CDR2 FQNEAQ (reference sequence). This chain's CDR3 is CASSFSGGSYNEQFF. The DNA of the CDR3 is TGTGCCAGCAGTTTTAGCGGGGGAAGCTACAATGAGCAGTTCTTC.

The chain links TRBV2 to TRBJ2-3; TRBD1 agrees at 7 bases. The CDR3 runs 15 residues. Germline V gives CDR1 SNHLY, CDR2 FYNNEI. J lost 2 bases, V lost 3 bases, and 5 bases had no gene match. The CDR3 loop is CASSESTGVTDTQYF. CDR3 in DNA: TGTGCCAGCAGTGAGAGTACAGGGGTCACAGATACGCAGTATTTT.

This CDR3 reads CASSPARVDGYTF. CDR3 nucleotides: TGTGCCAGCAGCCCGGCCAGGGTCGACGGCTACACCTTC. The chain uses TRBV5-5 and TRBJ1-2; D might be TRBD1 (5 bases). The CDR3 extends over 13 amino acids. V shed 4 bases and J shed 8 bases, with 15 bases lying between them. Germline CDR1 reads SGHKS; CDR2 reads YYEKEE (reference sequence).